This T cell receptor (beta chain) was retrieved from a study of response to subunit inactivated influenza vaccine. Study observations and caveats: Only a handful of new T cells, the authors suggested, are recruited with each seasonal influenza vaccination.

As regards this clonotype: The target antigen is unknown.

Each CDR3 protein gets one entry after TCRdb re-called the RT-PCR reads with MiXCR. The sample shows hundreds of thousands of distinct CDR3 sequences, 15% to 20% of them seen only once. The CDR3 spans 14 residues. V was pared by 6 bases and J by 0 bases, with 11 bases between. The germline V gene encodes CDR1 SNHLY and CDR2 FYNNEI. The source of this sequence is a man aged 50-75 years who received an inactivated influenza vaccine. This sequence joins TRBV2 and TRBJ1-1; D remains ambiguous. The sample consisted of CD4+ T cells sorted from PBMCs, taken less than 25 months after vaccination. The CDR3: CASRPWAVNTEAFF. The DNA of the CDR3 is TGTGCCAGCAGGCCCTGGGCGGTGAACACTGAAGCTTTCTTT.